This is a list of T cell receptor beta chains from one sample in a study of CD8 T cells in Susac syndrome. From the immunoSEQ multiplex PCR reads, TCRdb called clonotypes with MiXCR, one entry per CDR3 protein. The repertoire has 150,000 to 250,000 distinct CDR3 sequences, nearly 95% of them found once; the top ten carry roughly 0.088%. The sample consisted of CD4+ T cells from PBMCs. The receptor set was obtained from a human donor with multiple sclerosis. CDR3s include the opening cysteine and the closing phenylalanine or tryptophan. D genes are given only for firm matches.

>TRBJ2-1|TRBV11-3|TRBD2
CASSLEGLAANEQFF
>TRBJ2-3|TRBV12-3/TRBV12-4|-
CASSPQGGPDTQYF
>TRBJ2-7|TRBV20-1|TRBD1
CSAGRTGPAYEQYF
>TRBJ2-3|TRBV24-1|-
CATSDLRTDTQYF
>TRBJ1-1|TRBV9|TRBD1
CASSVGGGRGNTEAFF
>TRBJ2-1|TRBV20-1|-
CSALRGGEQFF
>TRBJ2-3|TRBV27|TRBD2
CASTHPPGLAGGPTGTQYF
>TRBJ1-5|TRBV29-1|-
CSVETGWDQPQHF
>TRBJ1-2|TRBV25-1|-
CASSTYTYDGGGYTF
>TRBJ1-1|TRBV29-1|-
CSVNSSGVNTEAFF
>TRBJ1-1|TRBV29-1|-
CSLQKGMDTEAFF
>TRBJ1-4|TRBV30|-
CACSREVTNEKLFF
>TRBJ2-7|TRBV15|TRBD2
CATSSFGAGKDEQYF
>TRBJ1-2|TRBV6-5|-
CASSYSIGGLGYGYTF
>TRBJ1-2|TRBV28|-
CASSLWGGDRYTF